Listed here are 6 T cell receptor beta chains from one sample, sequenced in a study of regulatory T cells in long-lasting Graves disease. Described time point: newly diagnosed GD, antithyroid drugs for less than 3 months. RNA extracted from PBMCs served as the sequencing template. Investigators prepared the TCR beta libraries by applying iRepertoire HTBI primers and Arm-PCR of CDR3 regions. MiXCR, applied by TCRdb to the multiplex PCR reads, yields one record per CDR3 protein. Of around 500,000 distinct CDR3 sequences in the sample, around 16% were seen once. These records were also assigned to another study, of T cells in Graves' hyperthyroidism and ophthalmopathy.

The material was peripheral blood mononuclear cells (PBMCs), obtained at new diagnosis, from a patient treated with antithyroid drugs. The origin of the receptors is a woman aged 35-65 years with Graves disease.

This clonotype was counted only a few times. CDR3 in DNA: TGTGCCATCAGTGAGGCGGGGGGATCAGACACTGAAGCTTTCTTT. Amino acids: CAISEAGGSDTEAFF. The V gene is TRBV10-3, the J gene TRBJ1-1; D possibly corresponds to TRBD1 (5 bases). This CDR3 comprises 15 residues. Between the trimmed V and J ends, which lost 2 bases and 3 bases, there was a span of 13 bases. Germline V lookup: CDR1 ENHRY, CDR2 SYGVKD.

The chain is built from TRBV2 and TRBJ2-1, with D tentatively TRBD1 (6 bases). Trimming removed 10 bases at V and 5 bases at J, with 12 bases between. This CDR3 has 12 residues. Looked up from germline, CDR1 is SNHLY and CDR2 is FYNNEI. The CDR3 nucleotides read TGTGCCACCAGGGACACTGACAATGAGCAGTTCTTC. This codes for CATRDTDNEQFF. Full variable domain (outside the CDR3, taken from reference TRBV2 and TRBJ2-1): EPEVTQTPSHQVTQMGQEVILRCVPISNHLYFYWYRQILGQKVEFLVSFYNNEISEKSEIFDDQFSVERPDGSNFTLKIRSTKLEDSAMYFCATRDTDNEQFFGPGTRLTVL.

This clonotype has ten or more counts. V gene TRBV2 combines with J gene TRBJ1-1; TRBD1 matches 7 bases. The CDR3 runs 14 residues. The V and J ends lost 4 bases and 10 bases, in that order; junction bases with no gene match: 12. Germline V gene lookup returns CDR1 SNHLY and CDR2 FYNNEI. Written as DNA, the CDR3 is TGTGCCAGCAGTGGGGAGAGGGGGCGGGGTTTAGCTTTCTTT. This translates into CASSGERGRGLAFF.

This clonotype was observed many times. The genes are TRBV27 and TRBJ1-1; D may be TRBD1 (5 bases). The CDR3 sequence is 14 residues long. V lost 3 bases and J 6 bases, leaving 14 bases between the germline ends. The germline V gene has CDR1 MNHEY and CDR2 SMNVEV (reference sequence). Here the CDR3 DNA reads TGTGCCAGCAGTTTCGCCCGAGGGACCCCTGAAGCTTTCTTT. Translated, it gives CASSFARGTPEAFF.

This clonotype has a handful of counts. The CDR3 reads CASSEGTVWGTDTQYF. The DNA for the CDR3 is TGTGCCAGCAGTGAAGGGACAGTGTGGGGCACAGATACGCAGTATTTT. V usage is TRBV2 and J usage is TRBJ2-3; D possibly corresponds to TRBD1 (6 bases). Germline CDR1 SNHLY, CDR2 FYNNEI. The CDR3 runs 16 residues. Between the trimmed V and J ends, which lost 1 base and 1 base, there was a span of 12 bases.

This clonotype was seen a handful of times. The V gene is TRBV9, the J gene TRBJ2-3; 7 nucleotides line up with TRBD2. The CDR3 contains 17 residues. Germline-derived CDR1 and CDR2 are SGDLS and YYNGEE. V was pared by 2 bases and J by 5 bases, with 14 bases of the junction left unmatched. The CDR3 coding sequence is TGTGCCAGCAGCGTTTATCGAGCGGGGTTGGATGTAGATACGCAGTATTTT. Its protein product is CASSVYRAGLDVDTQYF.